This T cell receptor beta chain was captured by sequencing in a study of cytomegalovirus exposure and HLA in healthy donors. The V gene's germline CDR1 is SQVTM and CDR2 ANQGSEA. V was clipped by 5 bases and J by 4 bases; unmatched bases: 5. This CDR3 contains 13 residues. The PCR contained 60 Vbeta and 13 Jbeta primers. Libraries were prepared by immunoSEQ multiplex PCR; TCRdb keeps only in-frame clonotypes and omits some of them. The table includes 85,000 to 120,000 clones, about four fifths detected once. This clonotype was obtained from a man between 50 and 59 years old in good health and CMV-seronegative. Sequencing was done on a sample of PBMCs. This chain joins TRBV29-1 and TRBJ1-2; TRBD1 agrees at 9 bases. CDR3 bases: TGCAGCGTTCTTAGACAGGGGGGCTATGGCTACACCTTC. It encodes CSVLRQGGYGYTF.